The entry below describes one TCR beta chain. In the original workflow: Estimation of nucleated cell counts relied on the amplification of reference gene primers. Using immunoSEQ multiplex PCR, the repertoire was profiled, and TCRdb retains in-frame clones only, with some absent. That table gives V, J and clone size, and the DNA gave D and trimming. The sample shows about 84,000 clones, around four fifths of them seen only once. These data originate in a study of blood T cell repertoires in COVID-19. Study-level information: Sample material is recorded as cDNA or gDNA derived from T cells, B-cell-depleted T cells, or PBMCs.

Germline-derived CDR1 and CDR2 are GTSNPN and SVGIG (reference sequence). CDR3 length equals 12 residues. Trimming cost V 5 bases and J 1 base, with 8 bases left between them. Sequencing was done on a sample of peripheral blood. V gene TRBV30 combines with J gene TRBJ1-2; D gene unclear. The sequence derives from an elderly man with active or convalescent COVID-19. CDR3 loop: CAWAEINYGYTF. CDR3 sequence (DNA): TGTGCCTGGGCGGAGATTAACTATGGCTACACCTTC. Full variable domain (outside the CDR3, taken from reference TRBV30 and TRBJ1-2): SQTIHQWPATLVQPVGSPLSLECTVEGTSNPNLYWYRQAAGRGLQLLFYSVGIGQISSEVPQNLSASRPQDRQFILSSKKLLLSDSGFYLCAWAEINYGYTFGSGTRLTVV.